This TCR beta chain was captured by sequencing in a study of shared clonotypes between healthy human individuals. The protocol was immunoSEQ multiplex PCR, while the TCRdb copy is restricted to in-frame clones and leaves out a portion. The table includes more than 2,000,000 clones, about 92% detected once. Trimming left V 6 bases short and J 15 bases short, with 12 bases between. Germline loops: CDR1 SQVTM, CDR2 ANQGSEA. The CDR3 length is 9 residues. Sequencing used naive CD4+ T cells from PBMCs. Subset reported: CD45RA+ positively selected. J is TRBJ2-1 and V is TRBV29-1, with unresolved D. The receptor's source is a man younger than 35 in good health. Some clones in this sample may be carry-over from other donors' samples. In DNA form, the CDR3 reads TGCAGCGTAAGGGTCCTTGGGTTCTTC. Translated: CSVRVLGFF.